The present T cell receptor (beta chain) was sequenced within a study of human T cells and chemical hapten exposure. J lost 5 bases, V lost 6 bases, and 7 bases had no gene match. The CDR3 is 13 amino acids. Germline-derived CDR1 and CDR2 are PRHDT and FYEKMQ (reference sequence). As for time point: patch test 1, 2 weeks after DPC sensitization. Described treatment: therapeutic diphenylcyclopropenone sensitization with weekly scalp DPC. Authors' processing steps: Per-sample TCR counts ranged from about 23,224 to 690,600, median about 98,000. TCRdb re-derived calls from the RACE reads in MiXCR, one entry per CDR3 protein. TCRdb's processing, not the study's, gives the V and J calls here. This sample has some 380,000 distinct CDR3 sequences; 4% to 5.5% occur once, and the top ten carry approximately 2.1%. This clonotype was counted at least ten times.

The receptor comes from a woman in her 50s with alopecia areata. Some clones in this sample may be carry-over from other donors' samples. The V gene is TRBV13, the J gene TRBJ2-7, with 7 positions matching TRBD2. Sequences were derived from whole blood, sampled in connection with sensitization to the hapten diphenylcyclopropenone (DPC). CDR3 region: CASRGAGNHEQYF. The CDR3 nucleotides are TGTGCCAGCAGAGGAGCGGGGAACCACGAGCAGTACTTC.